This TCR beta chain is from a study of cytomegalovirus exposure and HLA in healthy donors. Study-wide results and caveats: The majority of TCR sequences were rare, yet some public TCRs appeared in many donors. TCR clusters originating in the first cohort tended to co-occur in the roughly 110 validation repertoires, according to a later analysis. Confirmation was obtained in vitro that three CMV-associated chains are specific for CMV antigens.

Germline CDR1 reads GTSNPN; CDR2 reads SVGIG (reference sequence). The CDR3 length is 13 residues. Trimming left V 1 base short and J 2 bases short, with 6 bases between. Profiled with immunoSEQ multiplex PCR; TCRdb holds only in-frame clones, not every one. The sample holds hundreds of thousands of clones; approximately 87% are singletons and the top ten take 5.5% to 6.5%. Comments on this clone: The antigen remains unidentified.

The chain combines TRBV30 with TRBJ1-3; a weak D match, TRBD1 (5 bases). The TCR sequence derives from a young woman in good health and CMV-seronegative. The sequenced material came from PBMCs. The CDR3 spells CAWSGGTGNTIYF. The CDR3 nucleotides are TGTGCCTGGAGTGGGGGGACTGGAAACACCATATATTTT.